Each of the 18 T cell receptor beta chains below was sequenced from the same sample in a study of blood T cell repertoires in COVID-19. The table came from immunoSEQ multiplex PCR; TCRdb's copy has only in-frame clones and leaves some out. The table lists about 86,000 clones, around 82% of them singletons. Sequencing was done on a sample of peripheral blood. The receptor source for this set is a woman older than 75 with acute or convalescent COVID-19.

This rearrangement joins TRBV10-3 to TRBJ1-2; D perhaps matches TRBD1 (6 bases). Deletions cut 5 bases from V and 4 bases from J, with 11 bases between. Germline lookup yields CDR1 ENHRY and CDR2 SYGVKD. This CDR3 contains 13 residues. Written as DNA, the CDR3 is TGTGCCATCAGTTCAGGGGATCCCTATGGCTACACCTTC. This codes for CAISSGDPYGYTF.

The chain recombines TRBV28 with TRBJ2-1; D possibly corresponds to TRBD1 (6 bases). Germline V gene sequence: CDR1 MDHEN, CDR2 SYDVKM. This CDR3 is 12 amino acids long. Trimming shortened V by 2 bases and J by 11 bases, and 10 bases separated the two germline ends. The CDR3 loop is CASSLRQVKQFF. The CDR3 DNA follows: TGTGCCAGCAGTTTACGACAGGTAAAGCAGTTCTTC.

This chain joins TRBV7-9 and TRBJ2-7, with TRBD2 matching 13 bases. The CDR3 runs 16 residues. V was clipped by 4 bases and J by 5 bases; unmatched bases: 8. Germline CDR1 reads SEHNR; CDR2 reads FQNEAQ (reference sequence). The CDR3 coding sequence is TGTGCCAGCAGCTCCAGGACTAGCGGGAGCATTAACGAGCAGTACTTC. Its translation is CASSSRTSGSINEQYF.

The V and J genes are TRBV28 and TRBJ1-1, with 8 bases fitting TRBD1. The length of the CDR3 is 14 residues. Germline-derived CDR1 and CDR2 are MDHEN and SYDVKM. The junction had 7 bases not matched to a gene; V was cut back by 6 bases and J by 4 bases. CDR3 sequence: CASSPTGVGTEAFF. CDR3 coding DNA: TGTGCCAGCAGCCCGACAGGGGTTGGCACTGAAGCTTTCTTT.

The chain joins TRBV5-1 to TRBJ2-7, with D perhaps matching TRBD1 (6 bases). The CDR3 is 12 residues long. V lost 3 bases and J 5 bases, leaving 9 bases between the germline ends. CDR1 is SGHRS, CDR2 YFSETQ, per germline. CDR3 loop: CASSYNRDEQYF. In nucleotides, the CDR3 is TGCGCCAGCAGCTACAACAGGGACGAGCAGTACTTC. The whole variable domain, remainder taken from reference TRBV5-1 and TRBJ2-7, is KAGVTQTPRYLIKTRGQQVTLSCSPISGHRSVSWYQQTPGQGLQFLFEYFSETQRNKGNFPGRFSGRQFSNSRSEMNVSTLELGDSALYLCASSYNRDEQYFGPGTRLTVT.

The rearrangement links TRBV19 to TRBJ2-1, with TRBD2 as a possible D gene (6 bases). Germline V CDR1 and CDR2: LNHDA, SQIVND (reference sequence). The CDR3 totals 14 residues. Trimming cost V 6 bases and J 0 bases, with 9 bases left between them. CDR3 region: CASRRESSYNEQFF. The CDR3 DNA reads as TGTGCCAGTAGACGGGAGTCCTCCTACAATGAGCAGTTCTTC.

The chain carries TRBV19 and TRBJ2-7, with TRBD2 as a possible D gene (7 bases). The CDR3 totals 13 residues. Germline V lookup: CDR1 LNHDA, CDR2 SQIVND (reference sequence). Trimming removed 6 bases at V and 1 base at J, with 10 bases between. CDR3 residues: CASSRGASYEQYF. In DNA form, the CDR3 reads TGTGCCAGTAGCCGGGGGGCATCCTACGAGCAGTACTTC. The full variable domain, completed using reference TRBV19 and TRBJ2-7, is DGGITQSPKYLFRKEGQNVTLSCEQNLNHDAMYWYRQDPGQGLRLIYYSQIVNDFQKGDIAEGYSVSREKKESFPLTVTSAQKNPTAFYLCASSRGASYEQYFGPGTRLTVT.

This chain links TRBV5-8 with TRBJ2-7; no clear D gene. CDR1 SGHTS and CDR2 YDEGEE come from the germline V gene. The V gene lost 3 bases and the J gene lost 0 bases, with 13 bases spanning the gap. The CDR3 is 15 amino acids. CDR3 in DNA: TGTGCCAGCAGCTCGACGACTGTCAACTCCTACGAGCAGTACTTC. It encodes CASSSTTVNSYEQYF.

This rearrangement joins TRBV7-9 to TRBJ2-1; TRBD2 aligns across 11 bases. CDR1 is SEHNR, CDR2 FQNEAQ, per germline (reference sequence). The CDR3 consists of 15 residues. The trim removed 6 bases at V and 3 bases at J, leaving 4 bases unmatched. CDR3 amino acids: CASRFTSGGYNEQFF. For the CDR3, the DNA is TGTGCCAGCAGATTTACTAGCGGGGGCTACAATGAGCAGTTCTTC.

The rearrangement joins TRBV10-3 to TRBJ1-3; TRBD1 matches at 8 bases. J was trimmed by 7 bases and V by 4 bases; bases with no gene match: 9. The CDR3 totals 15 residues. The germline V gene encodes CDR1 ENHRY and CDR2 SYGVKD. The DNA of the CDR3 is TGTGCCATCAGTGCCTCCGGACAGGGAGGGAACACCATATATTTT. It encodes CAISASGQGGNTIYF.

The V call is TRBV19, the J call TRBJ2-3; 9 bases match TRBD1. Germline V gene sequence: CDR1 LNHDA, CDR2 SQIVND (reference sequence). The V gene end was trimmed by 1 base and the J gene end by 6 bases; junction bases not matched to a gene: 5. This CDR3 contains 15 residues. For the CDR3, the DNA is TGTGCCAGTAGTATAGGGGACAGGGCGTCGGATACGCAGTATTTT. Translation gives CASSIGDRASDTQYF.

This clone has just a few counts. This chain joins TRBV28 and TRBJ1-2; 12 bases map to TRBD1. The CDR3 extends over 15 amino acids. Germline loops: CDR1 MDHEN, CDR2 SYDVKM. Trimming removed 5 bases from V and 4 bases from J; junction bases left unmatched: 5. The CDR3 DNA is TGTGCCAGCAGTCCCGGGACAGGGGGCCTCTATGGCTACACCTTC. Translation: CASSPGTGGLYGYTF.

The V call is TRBV6-1, the J call TRBJ1-4; D unresolved. The ends were cut back, 2 bases at V and 0 bases at J, with 7 bases in the middle. The CDR3 is 15 amino acids. Germline V gives CDR1 MNHNS, CDR2 SASEGT. The CDR3 loop is CASSEYTATNEKLFF. CDR3 in DNA: TGTGCCAGCAGTGAATACACAGCAACTAATGAAAAACTGTTTTTT.

The genes are TRBV24-1 and TRBJ2-2; 8 bases match TRBD2. The ends lost 2 bases at V and 4 bases at J; junction bases unmatched: 11. Germline CDR1 KGHDR, CDR2 SFDVKD. This CDR3 has 18 residues. The CDR3 reads CATSDSGGLGSITGELFF. Here the CDR3 DNA reads TGTGCCACCAGTGATTCGGGGGGGTTGGGCTCCATCACCGGGGAGCTGTTTTTT.

This chain joins TRBV3-1 (or the pseudogene TRBV3-2) and TRBJ1-1, with 7 positions matching TRBD1. V shed 4 bases and J 0 bases; nucleotides not matched to a gene: 5. The CDR3 covers 15 residues. Germline loops: CDR1 LGHDT, CDR2 YNNKEL (reference sequence). For the CDR3, the DNA is TGTGCCAGCAGCCGCTCCGGGACAGTGAACACTGAAGCTTTCTTT. It encodes CASSRSGTVNTEAFF.

This clone was detected only once. The same CDR3 can be traced to other DNA sequences in this sample. The chain couples TRBV6-5 to TRBJ2-7; D possibly corresponds to TRBD1 (6 bases). V was clipped by 6 bases and J by 0 bases, with 9 bases between them. In germline, CDR1 is MNHEY, CDR2 SVGAGI. There are 13 residues in the CDR3. CDR3 sequence (DNA): TGTGCCAGCAGACGGGACAACTCCTACGAGCAGTACTTC. Protein: CASRRDNSYEQYF.

The chain employs TRBV19 and TRBJ1-3; 7 bases map to TRBD1. Trimming at V came to 7 bases and at J to 3 bases, leaving 12 bases not matched to a gene. The CDR3 contains 16 residues. CDR1 and CDR2 (germline): LNHDA, SQIVND (reference sequence). The CDR3 region is CASIGATGAIGNTIYF. The CDR3 DNA sequence: TGTGCCAGTATCGGTGCCACAGGGGCAATTGGAAACACCATATATTTT. Based on the CDR3 plus reference TRBV19 and TRBJ1-3, the full variable domain is DGGITQSPKYLFRKEGQNVTLSCEQNLNHDAMYWYRQDPGQGLRLIYYSQIVNDFQKGDIAEGYSVSREKKESFPLTVTSAQKNPTAFYLCASIGATGAIGNTIYFGEGSWLTVV.

V is TRBV27 and J is TRBJ2-5; D perhaps matches TRBD2 (5 bases). The CDR3 is 16 amino acids. The V gene's germline CDR1 is MNHEY and CDR2 SMNVEV (reference sequence). Trimming took off 8 bases at V and 0 bases at J, with 19 bases between the two ends. CDR3 protein: CASRLKAALYQETQYF. DNA for the CDR3: TGTGCCAGCCGACTCAAAGCGGCCCTTTACCAAGAGACCCAGTACTTC.